Described below is a single T cell receptor (beta chain) sequence and its context. The CDR3 totals 16 residues. V shed 0 bases, J shed 5 bases, and the junction held 8 bases outside the gene matches. CDR1 and CDR2 (germline): SGHRS, YFSETQ. The PCR used 60 Vbeta and 13 Jbeta primers. TCRdb's copy holds only in-frame clones and misses some; the assay was immunoSEQ multiplex PCR. The sample data list 150,000 to 250,000 clones. This sample was taken from a study of cytomegalovirus exposure and HLA in healthy donors. The chain joins TRBV5-1 to TRBJ2-5; TRBD2 agrees at 9 bases. The source of this sequence is a boy under 18 in good health and CMV-seronegative. The source material was PBMCs. CDR3 sequence: CASSLGRGGAGETQYF. The CDR3, as DNA: TGCGCCAGCAGCTTGGGTCGCGGGGGGGCCGGGGAGACCCAGTACTTC. The full variable domain, in which reference TRBV5-1 and TRBJ2-5 provide the parts outside the CDR3, is KAGVTQTPRYLIKTRGQQVTLSCSPISGHRSVSWYQQTPGQGLQFLFEYFSETQRNKGNFPGRFSGRQFSNSRSEMNVSTLELGDSALYLCASSLGRGGAGETQYFGPGTRLLVL.